This T cell receptor beta chain is from a study of blood T cell repertoires in COVID-19 (TCRdb year 2020). For the wider study: Collaborator samples came from the United States, Italy and Spain and covered acute and convalescent phases of COVID-19. The prospective study material was composed of cDNA or gDNA derived from T cells, B-cell-depleted T cells, or PBMCs. Subjects who had been exposed to COVID-19, were actively infected with it, or had recovered from it provided the deeply sampled blood TCRbeta repertoires that made up the dataset. The repertoires were released in a freely available public database meant as a resource for research on the immune response to SARS-CoV-2. Samples were obtained from the ongoing ImmuneRACE study (first 160 participants) and from over a thousand subjects provided by 6 global collaborators. The sample metadata nearly always contained a de-identified subject ID, COVID-19 status, age in years and sex. Where HLA class I and class II types were available, the types were taken from metadata supplied by the sample provider, not from assay-based typing. The investigation overall reported the following: The amount of clinical and demographic metadata varied by source and participant and was provided uncurated.

The germline V gene specifies MDHEN as CDR1 and SYDVKM as CDR2. The CDR3 has 14 amino acids, counting the end cysteine and phenylalanine. The retained sequence is limited to the CDR3, 42 bases, with the frame set at the first base. Trimming takes 6 bases from V and 10 bases from J, and the germline ends sit 18 bases apart. Remarks on this clone: No cognate antigen has been identified for it. Base quality data are lacking; no much larger clone is found one base away.

The collaborating institutions used their own protocols to collect whole blood in K2EDTA tubes. For TCRbeta analysis, collaborators shipped samples as frozen whole blood, isolated PBMCs, or DNA extracted from either of those sample types. TCRbeta CDR3 regions were amplified from genomic DNA by means of the immunoSEQ Assay, a bias-controlled multiplex PCR. The authors' pipeline ran thus. The number of nucleated cells in each sample was estimated by amplification of reference gene primers within the assay. To quantify the absolute abundance of each unique TCRbeta CDR3 rearrangement, sequence reads were collapsed and filtered. For each sample, productive Simpson clonality was calculated by taking the square root of Simpson's diversity index across productive rearrangements. Drawn from immuneACCESS, this table holds only the in-frame rearrangements with V and J called that TCRdb kept. Clones are partly lost; checked studies trace under half to an unresolved V gene and leave the rest unexplained. D and trimming were read from the DNA, whereas the V and J calls and clone size are those reported in that table. Recorded for this sample are roughly 250,000 clones; about 80% of them occurred a single time. The ten largest clones take up around 7.8% of the sample.

The sequence links TRBV28 to TRBJ1-4; TRBD1 is possibly the D segment (5 matching bases). Source material: peripheral blood. The clonotype originates from a human donor in a cohort sampled during active COVID-19. CDR3 reads: CASRNEILGGKLFF. The bases are TGTGCCAGCAGGAATGAAATTCTGGGGGGAAAACTGTTTTTT.